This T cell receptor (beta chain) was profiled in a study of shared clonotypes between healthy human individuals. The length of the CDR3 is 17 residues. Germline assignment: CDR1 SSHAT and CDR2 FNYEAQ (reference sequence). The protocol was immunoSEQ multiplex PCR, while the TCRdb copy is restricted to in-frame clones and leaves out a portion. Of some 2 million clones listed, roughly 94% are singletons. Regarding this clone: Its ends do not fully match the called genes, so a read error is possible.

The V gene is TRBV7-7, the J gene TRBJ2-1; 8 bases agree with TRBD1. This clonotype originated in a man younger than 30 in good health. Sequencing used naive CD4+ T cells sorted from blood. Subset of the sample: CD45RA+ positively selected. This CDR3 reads CASSLALGQAPNNEQFF. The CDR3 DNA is TGTGCTAGCAGCTTAGCCCTGGGACAGGCCCCCAACAATGAGCAGTTCTTC. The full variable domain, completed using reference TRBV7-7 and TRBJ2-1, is GAGVSQSPRYKVTKRGQDVTLRCDPISSHATLYWYQQALGQGPEFLTYFNYEAQPDKSGLPSDRFSAERPEGSISTLTIQRTEQRDSAMYRCASSLALGQAPNNEQFFGPGTRLTVL.